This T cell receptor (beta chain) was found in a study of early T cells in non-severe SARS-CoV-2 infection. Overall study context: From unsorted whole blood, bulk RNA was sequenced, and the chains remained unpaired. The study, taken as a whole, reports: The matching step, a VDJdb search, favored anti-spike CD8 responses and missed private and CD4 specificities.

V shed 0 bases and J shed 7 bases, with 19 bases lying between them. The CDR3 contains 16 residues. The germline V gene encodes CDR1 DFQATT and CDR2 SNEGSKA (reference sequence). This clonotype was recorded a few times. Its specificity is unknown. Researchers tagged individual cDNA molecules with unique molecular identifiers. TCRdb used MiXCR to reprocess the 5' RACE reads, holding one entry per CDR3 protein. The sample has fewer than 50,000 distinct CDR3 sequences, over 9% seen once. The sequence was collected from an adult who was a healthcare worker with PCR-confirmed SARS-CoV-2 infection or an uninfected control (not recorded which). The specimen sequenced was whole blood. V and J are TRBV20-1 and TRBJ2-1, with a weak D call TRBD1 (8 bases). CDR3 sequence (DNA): TGCAGTGCTAGAGATTTTGTGACAGGGGAGGGTAATGAGCAGTTCTTC. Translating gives CSARDFVTGEGNEQFF.